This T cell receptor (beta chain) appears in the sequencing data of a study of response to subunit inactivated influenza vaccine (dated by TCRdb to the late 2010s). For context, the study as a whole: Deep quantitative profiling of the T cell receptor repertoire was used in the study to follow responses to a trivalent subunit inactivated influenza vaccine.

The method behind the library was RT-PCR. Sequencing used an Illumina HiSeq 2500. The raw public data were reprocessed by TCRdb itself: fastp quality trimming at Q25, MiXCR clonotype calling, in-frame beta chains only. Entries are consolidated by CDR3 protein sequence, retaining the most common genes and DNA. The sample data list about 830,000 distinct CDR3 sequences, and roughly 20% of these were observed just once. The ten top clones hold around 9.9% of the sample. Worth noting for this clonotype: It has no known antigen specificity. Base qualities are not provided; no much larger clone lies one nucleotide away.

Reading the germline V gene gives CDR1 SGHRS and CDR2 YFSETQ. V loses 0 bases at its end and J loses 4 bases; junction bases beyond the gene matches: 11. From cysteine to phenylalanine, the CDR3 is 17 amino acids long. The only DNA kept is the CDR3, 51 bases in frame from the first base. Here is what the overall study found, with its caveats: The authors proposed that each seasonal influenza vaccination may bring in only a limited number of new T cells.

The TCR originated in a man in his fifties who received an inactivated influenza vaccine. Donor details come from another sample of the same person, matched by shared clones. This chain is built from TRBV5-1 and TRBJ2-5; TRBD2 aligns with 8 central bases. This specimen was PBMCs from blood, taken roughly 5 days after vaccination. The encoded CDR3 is CASSLVTGSGKGETQYF. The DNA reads TGCGCCAGCAGCTTGGTCACGGGTAGCGGGAAGGGAGAGACCCAGTACTTC.